This T cell receptor (beta chain) comes out of a study of T cell repertoires in aging, cancer and after chemotherapy. Looking at the study overall: Pre- and post-chemotherapy samples were paired from chronic lymphocytic leukemia patients treated with fludarabine- or bendamustine-based regimens. About 10 million TCR reads made up the full dataset.

This clonotype came up a few times. The antigen remains undetermined. Study-wide findings and caveats: Loss of evenness, beyond lost richness, contributed to age-related TCR diversity decline in cancer patients.

Amplification of TCR beta used genomic DNA extracted from peripheral blood. Rearranged V-D-J TRB sequences were amplified with a mixed TRB-A/B primer pool. Each CDR3 protein is one row after TCRdb ran MiXCR on the multiplex PCR reads. In the table there are about 10,000 distinct CDR3 sequences, 23% of which are singletons. There are 12 residues in the CDR3. Trimming removed 1 base from V and 4 bases from J, with 6 bases in between. Germline assignment: CDR1 SGHRS and CDR2 YFSETQ. What was sequenced was blood. V usage is TRBV5-1 and J usage is TRBJ2-7; D gene unclear. This sequence was found in a human donor with a blood cancer. The donor label of this sample is uncertain. The CDR3 nucleotides read TGCGCCAGCAGCTTGAATGGATACGAGCAGTACTTC. This sequence encodes CASSLNGYEQYF.